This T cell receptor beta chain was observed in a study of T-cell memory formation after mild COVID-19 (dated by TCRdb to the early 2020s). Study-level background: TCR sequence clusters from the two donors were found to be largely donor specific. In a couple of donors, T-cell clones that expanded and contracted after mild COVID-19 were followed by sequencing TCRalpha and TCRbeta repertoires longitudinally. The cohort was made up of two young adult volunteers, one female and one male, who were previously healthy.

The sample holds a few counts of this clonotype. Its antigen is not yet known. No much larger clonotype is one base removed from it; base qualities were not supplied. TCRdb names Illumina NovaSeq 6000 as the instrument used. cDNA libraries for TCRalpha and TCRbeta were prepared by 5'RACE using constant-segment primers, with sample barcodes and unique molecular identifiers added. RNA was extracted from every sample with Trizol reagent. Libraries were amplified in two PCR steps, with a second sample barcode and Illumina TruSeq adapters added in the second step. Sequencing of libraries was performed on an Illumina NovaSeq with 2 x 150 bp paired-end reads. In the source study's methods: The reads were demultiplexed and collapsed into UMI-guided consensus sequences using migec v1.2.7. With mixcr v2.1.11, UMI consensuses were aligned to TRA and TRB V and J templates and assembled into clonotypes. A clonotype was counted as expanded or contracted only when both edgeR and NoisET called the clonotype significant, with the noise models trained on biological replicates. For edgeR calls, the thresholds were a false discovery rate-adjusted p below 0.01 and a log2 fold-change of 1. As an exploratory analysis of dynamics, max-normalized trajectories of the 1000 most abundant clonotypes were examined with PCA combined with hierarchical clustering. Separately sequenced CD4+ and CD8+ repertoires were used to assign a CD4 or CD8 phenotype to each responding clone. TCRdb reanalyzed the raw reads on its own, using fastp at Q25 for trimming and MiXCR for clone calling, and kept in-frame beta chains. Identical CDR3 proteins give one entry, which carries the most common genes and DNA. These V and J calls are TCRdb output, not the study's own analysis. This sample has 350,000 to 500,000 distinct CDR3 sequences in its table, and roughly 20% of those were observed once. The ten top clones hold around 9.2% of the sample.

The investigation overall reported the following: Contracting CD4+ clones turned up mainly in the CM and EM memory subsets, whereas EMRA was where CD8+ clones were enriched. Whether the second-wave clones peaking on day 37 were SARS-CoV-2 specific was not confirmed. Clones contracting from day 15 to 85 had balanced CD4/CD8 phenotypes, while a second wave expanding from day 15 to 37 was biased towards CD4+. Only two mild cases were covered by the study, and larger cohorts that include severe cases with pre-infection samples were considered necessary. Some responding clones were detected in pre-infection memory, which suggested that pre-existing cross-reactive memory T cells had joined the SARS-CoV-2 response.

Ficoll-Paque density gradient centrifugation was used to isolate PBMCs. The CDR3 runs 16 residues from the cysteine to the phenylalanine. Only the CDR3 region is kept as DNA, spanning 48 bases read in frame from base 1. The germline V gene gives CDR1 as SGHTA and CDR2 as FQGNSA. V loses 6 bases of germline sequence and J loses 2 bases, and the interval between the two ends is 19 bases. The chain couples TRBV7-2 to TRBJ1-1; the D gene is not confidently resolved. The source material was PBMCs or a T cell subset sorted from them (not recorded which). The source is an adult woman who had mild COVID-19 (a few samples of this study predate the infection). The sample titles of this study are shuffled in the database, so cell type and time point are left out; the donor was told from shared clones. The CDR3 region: CASSFDIYGPNTEAFF. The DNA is TGTGCCAGCAGTTTCGACATATATGGCCCAAACACTGAAGCTTTCTTT.